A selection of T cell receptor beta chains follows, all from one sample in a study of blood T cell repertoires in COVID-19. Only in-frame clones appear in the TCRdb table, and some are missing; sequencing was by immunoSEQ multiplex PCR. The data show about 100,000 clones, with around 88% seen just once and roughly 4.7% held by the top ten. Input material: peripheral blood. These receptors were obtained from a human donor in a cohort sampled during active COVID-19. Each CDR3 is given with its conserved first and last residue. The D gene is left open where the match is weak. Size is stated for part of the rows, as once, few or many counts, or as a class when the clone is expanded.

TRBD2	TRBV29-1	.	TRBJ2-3	CSAKGLADSSTDTQYF	TGCAGCGCGAAAGGTCTAGCGGACTCTAGCACAGATACGCAGTATTTT
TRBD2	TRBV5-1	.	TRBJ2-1	CASSVTSGGDDEQFF	TGCGCCAGCAGCGTAACTAGCGGGGGAGACGATGAGCAGTTCTTC
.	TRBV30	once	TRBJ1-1	CAWSSGFGREAFF	TGTGCCTGGAGTTCGGGGTTTGGACGTGAAGCTTTCTTT
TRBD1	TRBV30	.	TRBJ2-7	CAWSVGGSSYEQYF	TGTGCCTGGAGTGTAGGGGGCAGCTCCTACGAGCAGTACTTC
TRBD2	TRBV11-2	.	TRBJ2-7	CASSHGLANSYEQYF	TGTGCCAGCAGCCACGGACTAGCGAACTCCTACGAGCAGTACTTC
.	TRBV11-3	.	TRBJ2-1	CASKARGPLNNEQFF	TGTGCCAGCAAGGCCCGGGGTCCCCTAAACAATGAGCAGTTCTTC
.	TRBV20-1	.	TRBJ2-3	CSASHRLITSTDTQYF	TGCAGTGCTAGTCACAGGCTGATCACCTCCACAGATACGCAGTATTTT
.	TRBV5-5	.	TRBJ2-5	CASSLNLQETQYF	TGTGCCAGCAGCTTGAACTTACAAGAGACCCAGTACTTC
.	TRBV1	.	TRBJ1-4	CTSSPQVWGRNEKLFF	TGCACCAGCAGCCCCCAAGTGTGGGGGAGGAATGAAAAACTGTTTTTT
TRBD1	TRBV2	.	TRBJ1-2	CASGTKRQGSGYTF	TGTGCCAGCGGTACCAAAAGACAGGGCTCTGGCTACACCTTC
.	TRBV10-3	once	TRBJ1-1	CAIRGRGTEAFF	TGTGCCATCAGAGGGAGGGGCACTGAAGCTTTCTTT
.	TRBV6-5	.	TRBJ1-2	CASSYSVDRSYGYTF	TGTGCCAGCAGTTACTCGGTTGACAGAAGCTATGGCTACACCTTC
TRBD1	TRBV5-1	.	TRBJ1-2	CASSPGTDTNYGYTF	TGCGCCAGCAGTCCCGGGACAGATACTAACTATGGCTACACCTTC
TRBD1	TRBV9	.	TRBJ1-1	CASSVGGGGEWTEAFF	TGTGCCAGCAGCGTAGGCGGAGGGGGCGAATGGACTGAAGCTTTCTTT
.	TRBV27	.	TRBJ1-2	CASSFLADMGGYTF	TGTGCCAGCAGTTTTCTTGCGGACATGGGAGGCTACACCTTC
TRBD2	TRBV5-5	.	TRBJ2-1	CASSSLGAGGSRNEQFF	TGTGCCAGCAGCTCACTGGGGGCGGGAGGGTCAAGGAATGAGCAATTCTTC
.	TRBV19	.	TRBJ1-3	CASSIKIPIRGSGNTIYF	TGTGCCAGTAGTATCAAAATCCCTATCAGGGGCTCTGGAAACACCATATATTTT
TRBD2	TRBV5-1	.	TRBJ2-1	CASSLGTGGPYNEQFF	TGCGCCAGCAGCTTGGGTACGGGAGGGCCTTACAATGAGCAGTTCTTC
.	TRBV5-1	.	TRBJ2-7	CASTSGEAIYEQYF	TGCGCCAGCACCTCGGGGGAGGCCATCTACGAGCAGTACTTC
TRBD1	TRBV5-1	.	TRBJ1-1	CASSSPGQGTEAFF	TGCGCCAGCTCCTCCCCCGGACAGGGCACTGAAGCTTTCTTT
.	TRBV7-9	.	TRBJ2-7	CASSNHRGTYEQYF	TGTGCCAGCAGTAATCATCGGGGGACCTACGAGCAGTACTTC
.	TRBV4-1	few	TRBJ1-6	CASSPLEGRAYNSPLHF	TGCGCCAGCAGCCCATTAGAGGGTCGAGCCTATAATTCACCCCTCCACTTT
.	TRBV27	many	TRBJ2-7	CASSSGQGLPWGIDDEQYF	TGTGCCAGCAGTTCAGGGCAGGGGTTACCCTGGGGGATAGATGACGAGCAGTACTTC
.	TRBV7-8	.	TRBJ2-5	CASRYRVGETQYF	TGTGCCAGCCGGTACAGGGTAGGGGAGACCCAGTACTTC
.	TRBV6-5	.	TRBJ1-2	CASSYLETGNYGYTF	TGTGCCAGCAGTTACCTCGAAACAGGAAACTATGGCTACACCTTC
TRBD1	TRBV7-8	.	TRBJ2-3	CASSFLQGDTQYF	TGTGCCAGCAGCTTCCTACAGGGGGATACGCAGTATTTT
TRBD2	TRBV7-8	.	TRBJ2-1	CASSLGSGRRNNEQFF	TGTGCCAGCAGCCTAGGTAGCGGGAGGAGGAACAATGAGCAGTTCTTC
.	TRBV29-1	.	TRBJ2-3	CSALISHTDTQYF	TGCAGCGCTCTAATATCTCACACAGATACGCAGTATTTT
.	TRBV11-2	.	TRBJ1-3	CASSYQAGAGNTIYF	TGTGCCAGCAGCTACCAAGCGGGGGCAGGAAACACCATATATTTT
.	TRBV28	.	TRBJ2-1	CASSLRSNEQFF	TGTGCCAGCAGTTTAAGGAGCAATGAGCAGTTCTTC
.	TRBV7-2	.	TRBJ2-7	CASSLSGVGVYEQYF	TGTGCCAGCAGCTTATCCGGCGTCGGGGTCTACGAGCAGTACTTC
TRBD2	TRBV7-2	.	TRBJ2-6	CASSLARAGGTGANVLTF	TGTGCCAGCAGCTTAGCTCGTGCGGGGGGGACTGGGGCCAACGTCCTGACTTTC
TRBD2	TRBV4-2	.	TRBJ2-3	CASSQRPSTSSSTDTQYF	TGTGCCAGCAGCCAACGTCCTTCGACTAGCTCTAGCACAGATACGCAGTATTTT
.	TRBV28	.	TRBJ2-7	CASSAPGTASREQYF	TGTGCCAGCAGTGCCCCCGGGACTGCGTCGCGAGAGCAGTACTTC
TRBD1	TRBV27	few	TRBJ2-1	CASSSQQGNEQFF	TGTGCCAGCAGTTCGCAACAGGGGAATGAGCAGTTCTTC
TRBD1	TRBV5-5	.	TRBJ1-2	CASSLRDRWTNYGYTF	TGTGCCAGCAGCCTGAGGGACAGGTGGACTAACTATGGCTACACCTTC
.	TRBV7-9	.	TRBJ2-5	CASSFGGRSGETQYF	TGTGCCAGCAGCTTCGGGGGGCGCTCCGGGGAGACCCAGTACTTC
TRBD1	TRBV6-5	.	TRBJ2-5	CACSRDRGETQYF	TGTGCCTGCTCTCGGGACAGGGGCGAGACCCAGTACTTC
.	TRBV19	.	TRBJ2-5	CASSSGQYRQETQYF	TGTGCCAGTAGCAGCGGACAGTACCGACAAGAGACCCAGTACTTC
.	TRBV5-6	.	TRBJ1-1	CASSFQGNTEAFF	TGTGCCAGCAGCTTTCAGGGGAACACTGAAGCTTTCTTT
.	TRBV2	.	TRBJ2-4	CASTLALAKNIQYF	TGTGCCAGCACACTAGCCCTAGCCAAAAACATTCAGTACTTC
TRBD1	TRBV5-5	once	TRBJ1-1	CASSFDDRDGTEAFF	TGTGCCAGCAGCTTCGATGACAGGGACGGCACTGAAGCTTTCTTT
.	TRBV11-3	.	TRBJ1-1	CASSNGAMNTEAFF	TGTGCCAGCAGCAATGGGGCGATGAACACTGAAGCTTTCTTT
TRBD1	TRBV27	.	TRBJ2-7	CASSPRGQGYEQYF	TGTGCCAGCAGTCCCCGCGGACAGGGCTACGAGCAGTACTTC
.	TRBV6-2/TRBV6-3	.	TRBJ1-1	CASSYPENTEAFF	TGTGCCAGCAGTTACCCAGAGAACACTGAAGCTTTCTTT
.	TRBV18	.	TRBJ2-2	CASSPRVASTGELFF	TGTGCCAGCTCCCCCCGGGTAGCCAGCACCGGGGAGCTGTTTTTT
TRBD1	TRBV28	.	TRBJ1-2	CASSSGTGTYGYTF	TGTGCCAGCAGTTCGGGGACAGGGACCTATGGCTACACCTTC
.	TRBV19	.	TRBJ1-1	CASSEGGRNTEAFF	TGTGCCAGTAGCGAGGGGGGGCGGAACACTGAAGCTTTCTTT
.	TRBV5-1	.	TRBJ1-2	CASSLDIGSNYGYTF	TGCGCCAGCAGCTTGGATATTGGGAGTAACTATGGCTACACCTTC
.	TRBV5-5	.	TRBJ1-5	CASSSDSLSNQPQHF	TGTGCCAGCAGTTCCGACAGTCTTAGCAATCAGCCCCAGCATTTT
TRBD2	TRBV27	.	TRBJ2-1	CASSRATSGSINEQFF	TGTGCCAGCAGTCGGGCGACTAGCGGGAGCATCAATGAGCAGTTCTTC
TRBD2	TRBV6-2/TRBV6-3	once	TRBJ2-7	CASSSLAGGPYEQYF	TGTGCCAGCAGTTCTCTAGCGGGAGGGCCCTACGAGCAGTACTTC
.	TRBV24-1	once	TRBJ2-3	CATSDSLGGGVTDTQYF	TGTGCCACCAGTGATTCCTTGGGAGGGGGGGTCACAGATACGCAGTATTTT
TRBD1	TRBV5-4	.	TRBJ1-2	CASSLALLGQTYGYTF	TGTGCCAGCAGCTTGGCCTTGTTGGGACAGACTTATGGCTACACCTTC